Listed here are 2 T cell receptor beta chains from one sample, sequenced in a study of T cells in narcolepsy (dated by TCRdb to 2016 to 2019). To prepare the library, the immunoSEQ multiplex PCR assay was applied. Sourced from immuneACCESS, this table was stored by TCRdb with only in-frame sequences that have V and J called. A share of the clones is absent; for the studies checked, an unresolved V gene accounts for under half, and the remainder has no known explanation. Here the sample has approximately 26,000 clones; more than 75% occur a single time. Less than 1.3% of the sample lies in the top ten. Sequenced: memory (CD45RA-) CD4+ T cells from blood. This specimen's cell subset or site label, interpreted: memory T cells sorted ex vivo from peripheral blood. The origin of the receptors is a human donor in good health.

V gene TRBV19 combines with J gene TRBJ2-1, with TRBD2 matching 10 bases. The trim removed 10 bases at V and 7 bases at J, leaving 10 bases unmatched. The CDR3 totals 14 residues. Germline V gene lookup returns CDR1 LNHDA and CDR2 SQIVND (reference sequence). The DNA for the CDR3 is TGTGCCACCACCTCTTTAGCGGGAGGTAATGAGCAGTTCTTC. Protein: CATTSLAGGNEQFF.

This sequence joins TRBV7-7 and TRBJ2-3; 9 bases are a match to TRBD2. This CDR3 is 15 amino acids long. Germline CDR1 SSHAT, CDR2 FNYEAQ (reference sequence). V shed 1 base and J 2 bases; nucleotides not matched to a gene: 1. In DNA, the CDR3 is TGTGCCAGCAGCTTAGGGACTAGCGACACAGATACGCAGTATTTT. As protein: CASSLGTSDTDTQYF.